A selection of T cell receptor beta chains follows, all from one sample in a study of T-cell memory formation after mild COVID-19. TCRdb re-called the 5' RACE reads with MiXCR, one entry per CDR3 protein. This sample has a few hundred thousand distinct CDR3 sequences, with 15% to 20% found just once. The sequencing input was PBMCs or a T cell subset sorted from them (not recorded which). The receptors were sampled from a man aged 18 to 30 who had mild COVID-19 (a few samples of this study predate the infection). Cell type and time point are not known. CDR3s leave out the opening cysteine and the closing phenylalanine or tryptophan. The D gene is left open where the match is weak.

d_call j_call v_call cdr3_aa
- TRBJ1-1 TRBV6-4 ASSDEWSRTMNTEAF
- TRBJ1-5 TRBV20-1 SARYGAQPQH
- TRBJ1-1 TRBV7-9 ASSFTGATEAF
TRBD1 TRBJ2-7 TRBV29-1 SAWAPGQQVSYEQY
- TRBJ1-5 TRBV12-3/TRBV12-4 ASRQSVVQPQH
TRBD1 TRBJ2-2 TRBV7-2 ASSSDRATGELF
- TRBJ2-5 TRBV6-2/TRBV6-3 ASSPRLVPETQY
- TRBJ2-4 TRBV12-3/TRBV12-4 ASSWTAFKNIQY
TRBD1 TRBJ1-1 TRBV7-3 ASSLLTGRSEAF
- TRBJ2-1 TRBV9 ASSVDVGHSSYNEQF
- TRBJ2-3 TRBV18 ASSPQVSTDTQY
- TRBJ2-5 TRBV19 ASSIGNSYQETQY
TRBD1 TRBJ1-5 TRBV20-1 SARRTGGESNQPQH
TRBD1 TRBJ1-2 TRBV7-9 ASSSTSTGEANYGYT
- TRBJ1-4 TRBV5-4 ASSRENLREKLF
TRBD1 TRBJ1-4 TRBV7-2 ASSFWQGDEKLF
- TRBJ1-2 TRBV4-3 ASSRRIGEGYT
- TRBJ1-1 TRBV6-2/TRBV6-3 ASRGVGNTEAF
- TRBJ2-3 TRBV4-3 ASSQDIGTSSTDTQY
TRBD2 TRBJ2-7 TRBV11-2 ATSSGLSYEQY
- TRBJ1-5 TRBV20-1 SAFTVSSNQPQH
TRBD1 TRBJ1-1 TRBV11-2 ASSLGRGQGDRGTEAF
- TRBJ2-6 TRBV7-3 ASSRNSGANVLT
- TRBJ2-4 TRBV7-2 ASSLAKNIQY
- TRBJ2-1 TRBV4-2 ASSQLGRASYNEQF
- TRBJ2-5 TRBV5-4 ASSWGRDFQY
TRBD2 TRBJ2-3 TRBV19 ASSSQRGLPSDTQY
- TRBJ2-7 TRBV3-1 ASSRANEQY
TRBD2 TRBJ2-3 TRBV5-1 ASSLGSLAGADTQY
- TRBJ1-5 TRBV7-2 ASSLTSDQPQH
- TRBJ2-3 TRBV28 AILSGSTDTQY
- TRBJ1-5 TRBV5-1 ASSLTGASNQPQH
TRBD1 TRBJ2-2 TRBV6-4 ASSVEGGIGELF
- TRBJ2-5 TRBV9 ASSVSGPPGTQY
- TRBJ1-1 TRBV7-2 ASSLGGGDRIFRR
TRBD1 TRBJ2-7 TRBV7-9 ASSLEGTGYEQY
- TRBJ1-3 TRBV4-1 ASRAGFRNTIY
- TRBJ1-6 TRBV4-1 AGSQEVTADSPLH
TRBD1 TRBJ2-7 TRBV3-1 ASSYWTGSYEQY
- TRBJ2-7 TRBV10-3 AINNRPSYEQY